The 8 T cell receptor beta chains in this list originate from one sample, sequenced in a study of cytomegalovirus exposure and HLA in healthy donors (dated by TCRdb to about 2017). The receptor library was made with the immunoSEQ multiplex PCR assay. A mixture of 60 forward primers for TCR Vbeta segments and 13 reverse primers for TCR Jbeta segments was used in the multiplex PCR. The clones in this table, taken by TCRdb from immuneACCESS, are in-frame only. Not every clone is retained; where verified, under half of the shortfall comes from an unresolved V gene, and the cause of the rest is unknown. This sample holds 200,000 to 300,000 clones; around 78% were observed only once. Approximately 0.47% of the sample is taken by the ten largest. The sample comprised PBMCs. The receptors stem from a boy aged 10-17 years in good health and CMV-seronegative.

This chain's CDR3 is CAISESGTSGTYEQYF. CDR3 in DNA: TGTGCCATCAGTGAGTCCGGGACTAGCGGGACGTACGAGCAGTACTTC. The chain combines TRBV10-3 with TRBJ2-5, with 13 bases matching TRBD2. The J call could be wrong; TRBJ2-7 is a better fit for the DNA end. The V gene's germline CDR1 is ENHRY and CDR2 SYGVKD. This CDR3 region has 16 residues.

This clone was picked up a small number of times. The V gene is TRBV6-6, the J gene TRBJ1-1, with 9 nucleotides matching TRBD1. Germline V lookup: CDR1 MNHNY, CDR2 SVGAGI (reference sequence). V dropped 8 bases and J dropped 5; count of bases not matched to a gene: 9. The CDR3 length is 14 residues. This CDR3 reads CASGQRQGGTEAFF. The CDR3 region has the DNA TGTGCCAGCGGTCAACGACAGGGGGGGACTGAAGCTTTCTTT.

This clone showed up just a few times. The chain couples TRBV20-1 to TRBJ1-1, with D unresolved. The CDR3 has 9 amino acids. The germline V gene encodes CDR1 DFQATT and CDR2 SNEGSKA (reference sequence). The V end was cut by 6 bases, the J end by 7 bases, with 6 bases between. The CDR3 DNA reads as TGCAGTGCCAATCATGAAGCTTTCTTT. It yields the protein CSANHEAFF.

This clone has only a few counts. This chain uses TRBV18 with TRBJ1-5, with 11 bases lining up with TRBD1. V shed 3 bases and J 0 bases; nucleotides not matched to a gene: 7. The CDR3 length is 18 residues. Germline lookup yields CDR1 KGHSH and CDR2 LQKENI. CDR3 residues: CASSPGQGGIYSNQPQHF. In DNA, the CDR3 is TGTGCCAGCTCACCGGGACAGGGGGGGATCTATAGCAATCAGCCCCAGCATTTT. Based on the CDR3 plus reference TRBV18 and TRBJ1-5, the full variable domain is NAGVMQNPRHLVRRRGQEARLRCSPMKGHSHVYWYRQLPEEGLKFMVYLQKENIIDESGMPKERFSAEFPKEGPSILRIQQVVRGDSAAYFCASSPGQGGIYSNQPQHFGDGTRLSIL.

This clone has more than one count but fewer than ten. V is TRBV7-8 and J is TRBJ1-2, with D unclear. Germline lookup yields CDR1 SGHVS and CDR2 FQNEAQ. V dropped 3 bases and J dropped 0 bases, with 8 bases sitting between them. This CDR3 is 14 amino acids long. In nucleotides, the CDR3 is TGTGCCAGCAGCTTTGGGAGAGCTAACTATGGCTACACCTTC. This encodes CASSFGRANYGYTF.

The rearrangement links TRBV6-1 to TRBJ2-3, with D possibly being TRBD2 (5 bases). Germline V gene data show CDR1 as MNHNS and CDR2 as SASEGT. V lost 4 bases and J 0 bases, leaving 11 bases between the germline ends. The CDR3 loop spans 15 amino acids. CDR3 loop: CASSGYGLSTDTQYF. As DNA, the CDR3 is TGTGCCAGCAGTGGTTACGGACTTAGCACAGATACGCAGTATTTT.

The gene calls are TRBV5-6 and TRBJ1-1; D call uncertain. The CDR3 length is 14 residues. The germline gives CDR1 SGHDT, CDR2 YYEEEE. V lost 0 bases to trimming and J lost 1 base, with 7 bases between them. CDR3 bases: TGTGCCAGCAGCTTGGGCAGATCGAACACTGAAGCTTTCTTT. This encodes CASSLGRSNTEAFF.

This sequence joins TRBV16 and TRBJ1-1; no clear D gene. From germline, CDR1 is KGHSY and CDR2 FQNENV. This CDR3 comprises 14 residues. V was clipped by 0 bases and J by 0 bases, with 5 bases between them. CDR3 bases: TGTGCCAGCAGCCAATCGTCCTTGAACACTGAAGCTTTCTTT. It is translated as CASSQSSLNTEAFF.